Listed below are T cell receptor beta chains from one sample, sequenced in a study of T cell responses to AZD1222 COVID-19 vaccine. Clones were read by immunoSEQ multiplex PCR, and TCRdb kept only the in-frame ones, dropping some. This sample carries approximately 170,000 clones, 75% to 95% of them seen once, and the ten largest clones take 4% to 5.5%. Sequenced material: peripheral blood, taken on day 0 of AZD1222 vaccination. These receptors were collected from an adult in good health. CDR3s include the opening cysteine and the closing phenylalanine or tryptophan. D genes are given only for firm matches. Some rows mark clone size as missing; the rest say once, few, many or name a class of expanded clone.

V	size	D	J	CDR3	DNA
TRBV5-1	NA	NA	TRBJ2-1	CASSLARRGEQFF	TGCGCCAGCAGCTTGGCAAGGAGGGGTGAGCAGTTCTTC
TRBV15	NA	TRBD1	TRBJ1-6	CATSRDQIDRGKNSPLHF	TGTGCCACCAGCAGAGACCAAATCGACAGGGGGAAGAATTCACCCCTCCACTTT
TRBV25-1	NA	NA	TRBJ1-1	CASSDQGSVTEAFF	TGTGCCAGCAGTGACCAGGGGTCGGTCACTGAAGCTTTCTTT
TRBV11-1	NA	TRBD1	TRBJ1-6	CASSGSTGGGSPLHF	TGTGCCAGCAGCGGATCGACAGGGGGCGGTTCACCCCTCCACTTT
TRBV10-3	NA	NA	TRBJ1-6	CAIWVGSNNSPLHF	TGTGCCATCTGGGTAGGGTCGAATAATTCACCCCTCCACTTT
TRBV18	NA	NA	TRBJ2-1	CASSQYNEQFF	TGTGCCAGCTCACAGTACAATGAGCAGTTCTTC
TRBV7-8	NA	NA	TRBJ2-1	CASSLTRGRVSSYNEQFF	TGTGCCAGCAGCTTAACGCGGGGCAGGGTGAGCTCCTACAATGAGCAGTTCTTC
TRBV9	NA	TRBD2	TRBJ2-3	CASSVATSGMNTQYF	TGTGCCAGCAGCGTAGCAACTAGCGGGATGAATACGCAGTATTTT
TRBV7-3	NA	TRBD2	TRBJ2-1	CASSLQSRLAGVNEQFF	TGTGCCAGCAGCTTACAGAGTAGGCTAGCGGGAGTTAATGAGCAGTTCTTC
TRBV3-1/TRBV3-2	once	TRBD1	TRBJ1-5	CASSRGQGISNQPQHF	TGTGCCAGCAGCCGCGGACAGGGAATAAGCAATCAGCCCCAGCATTTT
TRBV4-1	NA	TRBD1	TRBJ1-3	CASSSRQGSSGNTIYF	TGCGCCAGCAGCTCACGACAGGGCTCCTCTGGAAACACCATATATTTT
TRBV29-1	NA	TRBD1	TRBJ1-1	CSVGPGQGNTEAFF	TGCAGCGTGGGGCCCGGACAGGGGAACACTGAAGCTTTCTTT
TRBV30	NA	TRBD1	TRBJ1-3	CAWISRDRGSGNTIYF	TGTGCCTGGATTAGTCGTGACAGGGGCTCTGGAAACACCATATATTTT
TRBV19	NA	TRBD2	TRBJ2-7	CASRPGLAGGSSYEQYF	TGTGCCAGTAGACCGGGACTAGCGGGAGGGAGCTCCTACGAGCAGTACTTC
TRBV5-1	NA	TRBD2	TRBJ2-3	CASSFTPGTSGRDTQYF	TGCGCCAGCAGCTTCACCCCCGGGACTAGCGGGAGGGATACGCAGTATTTT
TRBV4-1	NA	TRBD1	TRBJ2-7	CASSHGTDLPYEQYF	TGCGCCAGCAGTCACGGGACAGACCTCCCCTACGAGCAGTACTTC
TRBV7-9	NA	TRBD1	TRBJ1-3	CASSSMGQFSGNTIYF	TGTGCCAGCAGCTCGATGGGACAGTTCTCTGGAAACACCATATATTTT
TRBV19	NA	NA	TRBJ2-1	CASSISAGSSYNEQFF	TGTGCCAGTAGTATTTCTGCGGGGAGCTCCTACAATGAGCAGTTCTTC
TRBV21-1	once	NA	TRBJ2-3	CASILSPLATGYTQYF	TGTGCCAGCATTCTGTCCCCACTAGCGACGGGCTATACGCAGTATTTT
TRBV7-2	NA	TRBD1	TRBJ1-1	CASSPWTGIYTEAFF	TGTGCCAGCAGCCCCTGGACAGGGATCTACACTGAAGCTTTCTTT
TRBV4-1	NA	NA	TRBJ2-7	CASSTGSEQYF	TGCGCCAGCTCTACGGGCTCCGAGCAGTACTTC
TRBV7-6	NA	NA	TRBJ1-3	CASSLESVRLGNTIYF	TGTGCCAGCAGCTTAGAGTCTGTCAGACTTGGAAACACCATATATTTT
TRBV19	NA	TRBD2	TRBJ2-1	CASSIGGSGSSSYNEQFF	TGTGCCAGTAGTATCGGTGGTAGCGGGAGTTCCTCCTACAATGAGCAGTTCTTC
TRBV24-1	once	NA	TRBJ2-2	CATSDLAGNTGELFF	TGTGCCACCAGTGATTTGGCCGGGAACACCGGGGAGCTGTTTTTT
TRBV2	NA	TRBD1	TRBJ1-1	CASSEMGQPNTEAFF	TGTGCCAGCAGTGAAATGGGACAGCCGAACACTGAAGCTTTCTTT
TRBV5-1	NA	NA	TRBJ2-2	CASSFGASAPGELFF	TGCGCCAGCAGCTTCGGAGCTAGCGCCCCCGGGGAGCTGTTTTTT
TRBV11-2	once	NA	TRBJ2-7	CASSSTLTRNYEQYF	TGTGCCAGCAGCTCCACCTTGACACGGAATTACGAGCAGTACTTC
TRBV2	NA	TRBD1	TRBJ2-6	CASSENRGPLSGANVLTF	TGTGCCAGCAGTGAAAACAGGGGTCCACTCTCTGGGGCCAACGTCCTGACTTTC
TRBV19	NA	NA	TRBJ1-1	CATRGGVTEAFF	TGTGCCACCAGGGGAGGGGTCACTGAAGCTTTCTTT
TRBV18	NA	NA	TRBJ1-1	CASSPPESKMRTEAFF	TGTGCCAGCTCACCACCGGAATCCAAAATGCGCACTGAAGCTTTCTTT
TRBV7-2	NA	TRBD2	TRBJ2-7	CASSLSSGGSYEQYF	TGTGCCAGCAGCTTGTCAAGCGGGGGTTCCTACGAGCAGTACTTC
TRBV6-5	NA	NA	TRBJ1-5	CASRLSPGLQPQHF	TGTGCCAGCAGGCTGTCCCCCGGGCTTCAGCCCCAGCATTTT
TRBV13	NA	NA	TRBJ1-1	CASSAGRGTMNTEAFF	TGTGCCAGCAGCGCCGGGCGTGGGACCATGAACACTGAAGCTTTCTTT
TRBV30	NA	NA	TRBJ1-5	CAWRHSSNQPQHF	TGTGCCTGGAGACATTCTAGCAATCAGCCCCAGCATTTT
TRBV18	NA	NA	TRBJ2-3	CASSPALVDTQYF	TGTGCCAGCTCACCAGCCCTGGTTGATACGCAGTATTTT
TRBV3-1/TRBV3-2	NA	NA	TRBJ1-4	CASSPRDGGEKLFF	TGTGCCAGCAGCCCACGGGATGGTGGTGAAAAACTGTTTTTT
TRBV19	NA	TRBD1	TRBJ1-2	CASSTRTGTNYGYTF	TGTGCCAGTAGTACAAGGACAGGGACTAATTATGGCTACACCTTC
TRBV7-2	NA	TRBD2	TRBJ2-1	CASSLAVGLAGLYNEQFF	TGTGCCAGCAGCTTAGCCGTCGGTCTAGCGGGACTCTACAATGAGCAGTTCTTC
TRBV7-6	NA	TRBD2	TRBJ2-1	CASSSRDLPGTSGSSGNEQFF	TGTGCCAGCAGCTCAAGAGACCTCCCTGGGACTAGCGGGAGTTCTGGGAATGAGCAGTTCTTC
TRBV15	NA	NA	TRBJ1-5	CATSRDRVSQGHQPQHF	TGTGCCACCAGCAGAGATCGCGTATCCCAGGGACATCAGCCCCAGCATTTT
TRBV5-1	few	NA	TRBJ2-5	CASSPWDGSKETQYF	TGCGCCAGCAGTCCCTGGGACGGGAGTAAAGAGACCCAGTACTTC
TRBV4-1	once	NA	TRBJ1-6	CASSQGPITYNSPLHF	TGCGCCAGCAGCCAAGGACCTATTACCTATAATTCACCCCTCCACTTT
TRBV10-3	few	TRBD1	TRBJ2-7	CAIKPGTGNPYEQYF	TGTGCCATAAAACCGGGGACAGGGAACCCGTACGAGCAGTACTTC
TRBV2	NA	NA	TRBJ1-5	CASSDRESNQPQHF	TGTGCCAGCAGTGACAGGGAGAGCAATCAGCCCCAGCATTTT
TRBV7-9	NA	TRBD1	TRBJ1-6	CASSWDRSGNSPLHF	TGTGCCAGCAGCTGGGACAGGAGCGGTAATTCACCCCTCCACTTT
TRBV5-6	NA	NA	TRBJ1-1	CASSLGQGTNTEAFF	TGTGCCAGCAGCTTGGGCCAGGGTACGAACACTGAAGCTTTCTTT
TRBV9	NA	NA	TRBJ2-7	CASSVGGKTYEQYF	TGTGCCAGCAGCGTAGGAGGCAAAACCTACGAGCAGTACTTC
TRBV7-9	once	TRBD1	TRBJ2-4	CASSPKGTGVVIQYF	TGTGCCAGCAGCCCAAAAGGGACAGGGGTCGTCATTCAGTACTTC
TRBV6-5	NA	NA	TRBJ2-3	CASSQRRVTDTQYF	TGTGCCAGCAGTCAGCGACGAGTCACAGATACGCAGTATTTT
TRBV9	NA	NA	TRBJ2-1	CASSVWGDNEQFF	TGTGCCAGCAGCGTTTGGGGTGACAATGAGCAGTTCTTC
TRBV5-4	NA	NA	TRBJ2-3	CASSLATDTQYF	TGTGCCAGCAGCTTGGCCACAGATACGCAGTATTTT